What follows are 21 T cell receptor beta chains derived from one specimen sequenced in a study of type 1 and type 2 diabetes patients. Genomic DNA was the PCR template. Amplification of the beta chain CDR3 used 30 forward and 13 reverse multiplex primers. TCRdb re-derived calls from the multiplex PCR reads in MiXCR, one entry per CDR3 protein. The table includes more than 250,000 distinct CDR3 sequences, more than 45% detected once. Specimen: peripheral blood mononuclear cells (PBMCs). These receptors all stem from a man between 18 and 29 years old with type 2 diabetes.

The chain recombines TRBV28 with TRBJ1-5; unclear D gene. Germline V gene lookup returns CDR1 MDHEN and CDR2 SYDVKM. The CDR3 has 14 amino acids. V lost 5 bases and J lost 7, with 15 bases in between. CDR3 in DNA: TGTGCCAGCAGTCTCTGGCGGAGCTGGCAGCCCCAGCATTTT. Its protein product is CASSLWRSWQPQHF.

The chain joins TRBV28 to TRBJ1-1; D call uncertain. The CDR3 covers 13 residues. V gave up 3 bases and J gave up 4 bases, with 9 bases separating them. The germline V gene encodes CDR1 MDHEN and CDR2 SYDVKM. CDR3 sequence: CASSLPGLTEAFF. CDR3 nucleotides: TGTGCCAGCAGTTTGCCCGGCCTCACTGAAGCTTTCTTT.

The V gene is TRBV29-1, the J gene TRBJ2-1; 8 nucleotides line up with TRBD1. The CDR3 spans 16 residues. V lost 4 bases to trimming and J lost 5 bases; unmatched junction nucleotides: 13. CDR1 and CDR2 from the germline V gene are SQVTM and ANQGSEA. As DNA, the CDR3 is TGCAGCGTTGGGGGGTTTGTGGGCAGGGGGCACAATGAGCAGTTCTTC. Translating it yields CSVGGFVGRGHNEQFF.

The sample holds a few counts of this clonotype. This chain uses TRBV15 with TRBJ1-4, with a weak D call TRBD1 (6 bases). From germline, CDR1 is LNHNV and CDR2 YYDKDF (reference sequence). CDR3 size: 16 residues. Trimming left V 1 base short and J 0 bases short, with 9 bases between. The CDR3 coding sequence is TGTGCCACCAGCAGAGTTAGGGGGTCAACTAATGAAAAACTGTTTTTT. As protein: CATSRVRGSTNEKLFF.

Points on this clonotype: A read error is possible here, since a much larger clone lies one base away. The rearrangement links TRBV7-6 to TRBJ1-1; D is ambiguous. CDR3 length equals 15 residues. Germline CDR1 and CDR2: SGHVS and FNYEAQ. The V end was cut by 4 bases, the J end by 4 bases, with 16 bases between. The CDR3 spells CASSSRVDERTEAFF. DNA for the CDR3: TGTGCCAGCAGCTCAAGGGTTGACGAGCGCACTGAAGCTTTCTTT.

This clonotype was recorded a few times. The chain has TRBV27 and TRBJ2-7, with 13 bases lining up with TRBD2. The CDR3 covers 15 residues. J was trimmed by 4 bases and V by 6 bases; bases with no gene match: 6. Germline CDR1 and CDR2: MNHEY and SMNVEV (reference sequence). CDR3 region: CASRRGTSGAYEQYF. CDR3 coding DNA: TGTGCCAGCAGGAGAGGGACTAGCGGGGCTTACGAGCAGTACTTC.

J is TRBJ2-1 and V is TRBV13; 10 bases line up with TRBD1. Germline trimming cut 5 bases from V and 4 bases from J; bases unmatched to any gene: 8. Germline lookup yields CDR1 PRHDT and CDR2 FYEKMQ (reference sequence). The CDR3 is made up of 16 amino acids. CDR3 coding DNA: TGTGCCAGCAGCCCAAGCCCGGGACAGGGGTACAATGAGCAGTTCTTC. It encodes CASSPSPGQGYNEQFF.

The rearrangement uses TRBV7-3 and TRBJ2-5, with D possibly being TRBD1 or TRBD2 (5 bases each). The CDR3 totals 14 residues. Germline V gene lookup returns CDR1 SGHTA and CDR2 FQGTGA. V dropped 3 bases and J dropped 2 bases, with 10 bases sitting between them. This CDR3 reads CASSLRGRQETQYF. The CDR3 DNA reads as TGTGCCAGCAGCTTGAGGGGCCGTCAAGAGACCCAGTACTTC.

This clonotype has at least ten counts. V gene TRBV27 combines with J gene TRBJ1-1; a possible D gene is TRBD1 (5 bases). CDR3 length: 17 amino acids. V lost 2 bases and J lost 3, with 19 bases in between. Germline CDR1 is MNHEY and CDR2 is SMNVEV (reference sequence). The CDR3 here is CASSLIPTAGWYTEAFF. The CDR3, as DNA: TGTGCCAGCAGTTTAATCCCAACGGCAGGGTGGTACACTGAAGCTTTCTTT.

Note on this clonotype: A read error may account for a junction end that differs from germline. The chain carries TRBV4-3 and TRBJ2-7; D uncertain. The CDR3 consists of 16 residues. In germline, CDR1 is LGHNA, CDR2 YSLEER. In DNA form, the CDR3 reads TGCGCCCGCAGCCAAGATGCAGGACCTCTTTACTACGAGCAGTACTTC. Translation gives CARSQDAGPLYYEQYF.

The chain has TRBV10-3 and TRBJ2-7; D not certain. Germline V gene data show CDR1 as ENHRY and CDR2 as SYGVKD. This CDR3 is built from 14 residues. The V end was cut by 0 bases, the J end by 0 bases, with 6 bases between. The CDR3 bases are TGTGCCATCAGTGAGTCGGTCGGCTCCTACGAGCAGTACTTC. This sequence encodes CAISESVGSYEQYF.

This chain connects TRBV19 to TRBJ1-4; 7 bases are shared with TRBD1. This CDR3 spans 15 amino acids. Germline V gene data show CDR1 as LNHDA and CDR2 as SQIVND (reference sequence). The J segment lost 8 bases and the V segment lost 5 bases, leaving 11 bases of the junction unmatched. The CDR3, as DNA: TGTGCCAGTAGTCCACACAGGGGCGGTGGAGAAAAACTGTTTTTT. Amino acid sequence: CASSPHRGGGEKLFF. Combining the CDR3 with reference TRBV19 and TRBJ1-4 gives the whole variable domain DGGITQSPKYLFRKEGQNVTLSCEQNLNHDAMYWYRQDPGQGLRLIYYSQIVNDFQKGDIAEGYSVSREKKESFPLTVTSAQKNPTAFYLCASSPHRGGGEKLFFGSGTQLSVL.

This clonotype was found once. The CDR3 here is CASSLYIRSYNEQFF. Written as DNA, the CDR3 is TGTGCCAGCAGTTTATATATACGCTCCTACAATGAGCAGTTCTTC. The rearrangement uses TRBV27 and TRBJ2-1; no firm D call. The V gene lost 1 base and the J gene lost 0 bases, with 7 bases spanning the gap. CDR3 length: 15 amino acids. Germline values: CDR1 MNHEY, CDR2 SMNVEV (reference sequence).

The V gene is TRBV20-1, the J gene TRBJ1-6; no reliable D call. Per germline, CDR1 DFQATT and CDR2 SNEGSKA (reference sequence). The CDR3 runs 15 residues. V was clipped by 5 bases and J by 0 bases, with 11 bases between them. CDR3 region: CSAREQSSYNSPLHF. DNA of the CDR3: TGCAGTGCTCGGGAACAGAGCTCCTATAATTCACCCCTCCACTTT.

In its sample, this clonotype was seen once. A junction boundary mismatches the germline segment, possibly from a read error. The genes are TRBV12-3 or TRBV12-4 and TRBJ2-3, with D uncertain. The length of the CDR3 is 14 residues. The CDR3 DNA reads TGTGCCACCAGTGATTTTCGAAGCACAGATACGCAGTATTTT. Protein sequence: CATSDFRSTDTQYF.

This clonotype is a singleton in its sample. J is TRBJ1-2 and V is TRBV19, with TRBD1 identical over 11 bases. With V trimmed by 11 bases and J by 7 bases, 21 bases remained unmatched. The CDR3 length is 17 residues. Germline-derived CDR1 and CDR2 are LNHDA and SQIVND (reference sequence). The CDR3 sequence: CAWSRTGGRELFRGYTF. Here the CDR3 DNA reads TGTGCCTGGAGCCGGACAGGGGGCCGGGAGCTATTCCGTGGCTACACCTTC.

This clonotype was seen a few times. The chain employs TRBV7-9 and TRBJ1-6, with 7 positions matching TRBD1. Trimming at V came to 6 bases and at J to 10 bases, leaving 9 bases not matched to a gene. Germline assignment: CDR1 SEHNR and CDR2 FQNEAQ (reference sequence). The CDR3 is made up of 14 amino acids. CDR3 region: CASRPGTVRSPLHF. DNA of the CDR3: TGTGCCAGCAGACCCGGGACAGTAAGATCACCCCTCCACTTT.

The chain uses TRBV19 and TRBJ2-5; 11 bases fit TRBD2. In germline, CDR1 is LNHDA, CDR2 SQIVND (reference sequence). There are 15 residues in the CDR3. Trimming took 5 bases from V and 1 from J; bases not matched to a gene: 3. The CDR3, as DNA: TGTGCCAGTAGTTCGGGACTAGCGGCCCAAGAGACCCAGTACTTC. This sequence encodes CASSSGLAAQETQYF.

This chain connects TRBV10-2 to TRBJ2-1; 8 bases line up with TRBD2. Per the germline V gene, CDR1 is WSHSY and CDR2 is SAAADI. J gave up 3 bases and V 8 bases, and 6 bases lay outside the gene matches. The CDR3 has 14 residues. The CDR3 bases are TGCGCCAGCTGGACTAGCCCGAACTACAATGAGCAGTTCTTC. Amino acids: CASWTSPNYNEQFF.

This chain links TRBV19 with TRBJ2-7, with 9 bases fitting TRBD1. Germline CDR1 LNHDA, CDR2 SQIVND (reference sequence). V lost 9 bases to trimming and J lost 5 bases; unmatched junction nucleotides: 20. The CDR3 sequence is 17 residues long. CDR3 in amino acids: CASKAQGLGTGTNEQYF. CDR3 DNA sequence: TGTGCCAGCAAAGCCCAAGGCCTCGGGACAGGGACCAACGAGCAGTACTTC. The whole variable domain, remainder taken from reference TRBV19 and TRBJ2-7, is DGGITQSPKYLFRKEGQNVTLSCEQNLNHDAMYWYRQDPGQGLRLIYYSQIVNDFQKGDIAEGYSVSREKKESFPLTVTSAQKNPTAFYLCASKAQGLGTGTNEQYFGPGTRLTVT.

Turning to this clonotype: It may be a read error: a sequence one base away is much more abundant. The chain is built from TRBV2 and TRBJ2-7; TRBD2 is a possible D gene (5 bases). This CDR3 is built from 18 residues. Germline-derived CDR1 and CDR2 are SNHLY and FYNNEI. Trimming removed 10 bases from V and 4 bases from J, with 32 bases in between. CDR3 coding DNA: TGTGCCATCTCTCAAGGTGGCAGCGGAAACCCTGGTCAATACGAGCAGTACTTC. The encoded protein is CAISQGGSGNPGQYEQYF.